The text below deals with one T cell receptor beta chain. Its antigen is unknown. Then a second PCR, running roughly 7 to 11 cycles, was carried out with a sample-barcoded 5' primer and a J-beta primer mix. Each CDR3 protein gets one entry after TCRdb re-called the 5' RACE reads with MiXCR. Here the sample spans 730,000 or so distinct CDR3 sequences, approximately 43% being singletons. This CDR3 has 16 amino acids. Germline loops: CDR1 DFQATT, CDR2 SNEGSKA (reference sequence). V was pared by 1 base and J by 1 base, with 16 bases between. The data are from a study of blood T cells in healthy people across ages. Study-level background: When template switching was applied, about one barcoded beta molecule was captured per two T cells. Broader study findings: TCR beta diversity was tightly associated with the proportion of naive T cells. Per million T cells, TCR beta diversity dropped roughly linearly as age increased.

The receptor was derived from a woman between 55 and 75 years old in good health. The V call is TRBV20-1, the J call TRBJ2-5; D remains ambiguous. The sample was blood. Here the CDR3 reads CSARGRGKTGQETQYF. CDR3 DNA: TGCAGTGCTAGAGGGAGAGGCAAGACGGGCCAAGAGACCCAGTACTTC.